A selection of T cell receptor beta chains follows, all from one sample in a study of identical twins. TCRdb reanalysed the 5' RACE reads using MiXCR and keeps one entry per CDR3 protein. The sample has fewer than 550,000 distinct CDR3 sequences, around 15% seen once. Another study also made use of these data, one on yellow fever vaccine responses in identical twins.

Sequenced sample: CD4+ T cells sorted from blood. Source of these receptors: a woman under 30 in good health. Each CDR3 is given with its conserved first and last residue. A D gene is named only where the DNA matches it firmly. Part of the rows lack a size; the others show once, few, many or a class for expanded clones.

d_gene,j_gene,abundance,v_gene,CDR3aa,CDR3nt
TRBD1,TRBJ1-2,once,TRBV15,CATSRDRGNYGYTF,TGTGCCACCAGCAGGGACAGGGGTAACTATGGCTACACCTTC
.,TRBJ2-3,once,TRBV9,CASSVLSGSTDTQYF,TGTGCCAGCAGCGTACTCAGCGGTAGCACAGATACGCAGTATTTT
.,TRBJ2-2,.,TRBV5-6,CASSLYGVRTGELFF,TGTGCCAGCAGCCTGTACGGGGTTCGCACCGGGGAGCTGTTTTTT
TRBD1,TRBJ2-3,many,TRBV7-2,CASSPRQGATDTQYF,TGTGCCAGCAGCCCCCGACAGGGGGCAACAGATACGCAGTATTTT
.,TRBJ1-1,many,TRBV9,CASSVGVPGANTEAFF,TGTGCCAGCAGCGTAGGAGTGCCAGGGGCCAACACTGAAGCTTTCTTT
.,TRBJ2-7,.,TRBV30,CAWRQGNYEQYF,TGTGCCTGGAGGCAGGGAAACTACGAGCAGTACTTC
.,TRBJ2-5,.,TRBV20-1,CCARKGVQGLRETQYF,TGCTGTGCTAGAAAAGGGGTCCAAGGTCTAAGGGAGACCCAGTACTTC
.,TRBJ1-6,.,TRBV20-1,CSARVQDYNSPLHF,TGCAGTGCTAGAGTGCAGGACTATAATTCACCCCTCCACTTT
.,TRBJ1-3,few,TRBV6-5,CASSYRGSSGNTIYF,TGTGCCAGCAGTTACAGGGGGAGCTCTGGAAACACCATATATTTT
.,TRBJ2-2,.,TRBV5-1,CASSLVGTNAGELFF,TGCGCCAGCAGCTTGGTCGGTACTAACGCCGGGGAGCTGTTTTTT
.,TRBJ1-1,many,TRBV5-6,CASSLGRDTEAFF,TGTGCCAGCAGCTTGGGGAGGGACACTGAAGCTTTCTTT
.,TRBJ2-7,many,TRBV29-1,CSVQINYEQYF,TGCAGCGTTCAAATTAACTACGAGCAGTACTTC
.,TRBJ1-1,few,TRBV6-2/TRBV6-3,CASSYIAQGRAIQNTEAFF,TGTGCCAGCAGTTACATTGCGCAGGGAAGGGCGATACAGAACACTGAAGCTTTCTTT
.,TRBJ2-5,few,TRBV3-1,CASNLYARTHEETQYF,TGTGCCAGCAACCTTTATGCCCGGACCCATGAAGAGACCCAGTACTTC
TRBD1,TRBJ2-3,few,TRBV5-6,CASSQTGGGTDTQYF,TGTGCCAGCAGCCAGACAGGGGGTGGGACAGATACGCAGTATTTT
TRBD2,TRBJ2-5,many,TRBV29-1,CSVAFGLAGGETQYF,TGCAGCGTTGCTTTCGGACTAGCGGGAGGTGAGACCCAGTACTTC
TRBD1,TRBJ2-7,few,TRBV5-6,CASSSYPGQATYEQYF,TGTGCCAGCAGCTCATACCCGGGACAGGCAACCTACGAGCAGTACTTC
.,TRBJ2-7,.,TRBV7-2,CASSWGTNTYEQYF,TGTGCCAGCAGCTGGGGGACAAATACCTACGAGCAGTACTTC
.,TRBJ2-3,few,TRBV7-2,CASSEDWGTDTQYF,TGTGCCAGCAGCGAAGACTGGGGGACAGATACGCAGTATTTT
TRBD1,TRBJ2-3,.,TRBV9,CASSNNRGQGTDTQYF,TGTGCCAGCAGCAACAACAGGGGGCAGGGTACAGATACGCAGTATTTT
TRBD1,TRBJ2-1,.,TRBV27,CASSFGTGLYNEQFF,TGTGCCAGCAGTTTTGGGACAGGGCTCTACAATGAGCAGTTCTTC
.,TRBJ2-3,.,TRBV6-1,CASRPIRTDTQYF,TGTGCCAGCAGACCAATAAGGACAGATACGCAGTATTTT
TRBD2,TRBJ2-2,.,TRBV7-7,CASSSTSGRATGELFF,TGTGCTAGCAGCTCCACTAGCGGGAGGGCGACCGGGGAGCTGTTTTTT
TRBD2,TRBJ2-1,.,TRBV18,CASSDLGTRVEFF,TGTGCCAGCTCAGACCTGGGGACTAGGGTAGAGTTCTTC
.,TRBJ2-7,.,TRBV16,CASSQYTDYSYEQYF,TGTGCCAGCAGCCAATACACGGATTACTCCTACGAGCAGTACTTC
.,TRBJ2-3,.,TRBV7-6,CASSLEAVTSTDTQYF,TGTGCCAGCAGCTTAGAGGCGGTTACTAGCACAGATACGCAGTATTTT
TRBD2,TRBJ2-5,many,TRBV4-2,CASSQEGRLAGNQETQYF,TGTGCCAGCAGCCAAGAAGGCAGGCTAGCGGGAAACCAAGAGACCCAGTACTTC
.,TRBJ1-2,.,TRBV3-1,CASSQAEVYYGYTF,TGTGCCAGCAGCCAGGCAGAGGTTTACTATGGCTACACCTTC
.,TRBJ1-1,many,TRBV7-2,CASSLYRAVYTEAFF,TGTGCCAGCAGCTTATACAGGGCGGTGTATACTGAAGCTTTCTTT
TRBD2,TRBJ2-3,.,TRBV18,CASSRRGGSFTDTQYF,TGTGCCAGCTCGAGACGGGGCGGGAGCTTCACAGATACGCAGTATTTT
.,TRBJ1-1,few,TRBV28,CASAQNTEAFF,TGTGCCAGCGCCCAGAACACTGAAGCTTTCTTT
TRBD2,TRBJ2-7,.,TRBV9,CASSVEASGRAHEQYF,TGTGCCAGCAGCGTAGAAGCCAGCGGGAGGGCCCACGAGCAGTACTTC
.,TRBJ2-7,few,TRBV19,CASRDPSYEQYF,TGTGCCAGTCGGGACCCCTCCTACGAGCAGTACTTC
.,TRBJ2-3,many,TRBV12-3/TRBV12-4,CASSLARTDTQYF,TGTGCCAGCAGTTTGGCCAGGACAGATACGCAGTATTTT
.,TRBJ2-7,many,TRBV12-3/TRBV12-4,CASSFQTRAYEQYF,TGTGCCAGCAGTTTCCAAACTCGCGCCTACGAGCAGTACTTC
TRBD1,TRBJ2-5,few,TRBV25-1,CASSSPGGRETQYF,TGTGCCAGCAGTTCCCCAGGGGGACGCGAGACCCAGTACTTC
.,TRBJ2-1,.,TRBV5-6,CASSLGLPCCNEQFF,TGTGCCAGCAGCTTGGGGCTCCCATGCTGCAATGAGCAGTTCTTC
TRBD2,TRBJ2-7,few,TRBV11-2,CASSLGLAGRGEQYF,TGTGCCAGCAGCTTAGGACTAGCGGGAAGAGGGGAGCAGTACTTC
TRBD2,TRBJ2-7,few,TRBV20-1,CSATLAGVPYEQYF,TGCAGTGCCACCCTAGCGGGAGTTCCCTACGAGCAGTACTTC
.,TRBJ2-7,few,TRBV5-4,CASSPGAVLTEQYF,TGTGCCAGCAGCCCTGGGGCAGTGCTCACCGAGCAGTACTTC
.,TRBJ2-1,.,TRBV12-3/TRBV12-4,CASSLRTTYEQFF,TGTGCCAGCAGTTTGAGGACGACCTACGAACAGTTCTTC
.,TRBJ1-6,.,TRBV2,CASSGLPGEPLHF,TGTGCCAGCAGTGGACTGCCTGGGGAACCCCTCCACTTT
TRBD2,TRBJ2-1,few,TRBV3-1,CASSQGSLAGLDEQFF,TGTGCCAGCAGCCAAGGGTCACTAGCGGGGCTTGATGAGCAGTTCTTC
.,TRBJ1-6,few,TRBV20-1,CSAVMGNSPLHF,TGCAGTGCTGTGATGGGTAATTCACCCCTCCACTTT
.,TRBJ2-1,.,TRBV5-8,CASSPATGYNEQFF,TGTGCCAGCAGCCCCGCTACGGGCTACAATGAGCAGTTCTTC
TRBD2,TRBJ2-3,.,TRBV6-2/TRBV6-3,CASSYATRGSLAGVTDTQYF,TGTGCCAGCAGTTACGCCACTCGAGGGTCACTAGCGGGGGTCACAGATACGCAGTATTTT
.,TRBJ2-2,few,TRBV7-9,CASSLAGGTKLFF,TGTGCCAGCAGCTTAGCGGGCGGGACCAAGCTGTTTTTT
.,TRBJ2-3,.,TRBV6-1,CASGPQTDTQYF,TGTGCCAGCGGACCTCAGACAGATACGCAGTATTTT
TRBD2,TRBJ2-5,.,TRBV13,CASSKTSGRALETQYF,TGTGCCAGCAGCAAAACTAGCGGGAGGGCTCTGGAGACCCAGTACTTC
.,TRBJ1-1,few,TRBV6-5,CASSYNRGTDGPGGTEAFF,TGTGCCAGCAGTTACAACAGAGGGACGGATGGACCCGGGGGCACTGAAGCTTTCTTT
TRBD2,TRBJ2-1,few,TRBV20-1,CSATTSGGANEQFF,TGCAGTGCTACAACTAGCGGGGGGGCTAATGAGCAGTTCTTC
.,TRBJ2-5,.,TRBV6-1,CASSEGQVGVETQYF,TGTGCCAGCAGTGAAGGACAGGTGGGAGTTGAGACCCAGTACTTC